A single sample is the source of the 15 T cell receptor beta chains below, sequenced in a study of blood T cells in healthy people across ages (dated by TCRdb to about 2015). Receptors were amplified or captured by 5' RACE. TCRdb names Illumina HiSeq 2500 as the instrument used. A second roughly 7 to 12 cycle PCR used a sample-barcoded 5' primer and a J-beta primer mix. TCRdb trimmed the raw reads at Q25, called clones with MiXCR and kept productive beta chains. Every distinct CDR3 protein forms one entry, paired with its most common genes and DNA. This sample lists 1.5 million to 2 million distinct CDR3 sequences; roughly 50% were detected once. The top ten clones comprise less than 2.5% of the sample. Sequenced input: blood. These receptors originate from a woman aged 40 to 50 in good health.

This chain uses TRBV11-2 with TRBJ2-5; 9 bases map to TRBD1. Germline V CDR1 and CDR2: SGHAT, FQNNGV. The CDR3 totals 14 residues. V was pared by 5 bases and J by 7 bases, with 8 bases of the junction left unmatched. The DNA for the CDR3 is TGTGCCAGCAGCCAACCGGGACAGGGAAGGACCCAGTACTTC. As protein: CASSQPGQGRTQYF.

This clonotype was seen a handful of times. The chain is built from TRBV28 and TRBJ2-5; D is ambiguous. The CDR3 runs 15 residues. Germline V gene data show CDR1 as MDHEN and CDR2 as SYDVKM. The V end lost 1 base, the J end lost 2 bases, and 11 bases lay between the germline ends. CDR3 nucleotide sequence: TGTGCCAGCAGTTTATATACGGGCCCGCAAGAGACCCAGTACTTC. The encoded protein is CASSLYTGPQETQYF.

This clonotype came up a few times. This sequence joins TRBV5-1 and TRBJ2-3; D uncertain. The CDR3 is made up of 12 amino acids. V was clipped by 5 bases and J by 4 bases, with 8 bases between them. The germline CDR1 and CDR2 sequences are SGHRS and YFSETQ. CDR3 region: CASRLDSDTQYF. The DNA for the CDR3 is TGCGCCAGCAGACTGGATTCAGATACGCAGTATTTT.

This clonotype was detected a few times. The chain employs TRBV4-3 and TRBJ2-6; 10 nucleotides line up with TRBD1. CDR1 is LGHNA and CDR2 is YSLEER in the germline V gene. The CDR3 is 18 residues long. V shed 0 bases, J shed 0 bases, and the junction held 2 bases outside the gene matches. CDR3 region: CASSQDGTGVSGANVLTF. The CDR3 DNA reads TGCGCCAGCAGCCAAGACGGGACAGGGGTCTCTGGGGCCAACGTCCTGACTTTC.

The chain employs TRBV24-1 and TRBJ2-5; D perhaps matches TRBD1 (5 bases). The CDR3 runs 13 residues. The V and J ends lost 3 bases and 9 bases respectively, with 13 bases between them. CDR1 KGHDR and CDR2 SFDVKD come from the germline V gene. CDR3 coding DNA: TGTGCCACCAGTGATCCCCTCGGCAGGGCCCAGTACTTC. The encoded protein is CATSDPLGRAQYF.

This chain links TRBV20-1 with TRBJ1-2; D ambiguous. Germline V gives CDR1 DFQATT, CDR2 SNEGSKA (reference sequence). The CDR3 is 10 amino acids. With 8 bases removed from V and 8 bases from J, the gap between germline ends came to 12 bases. CDR3 DNA sequence: TGCAGTACTTTGGCGGAAGGCTACACCTTC. Translated: CSTLAEGYTF.

The V gene is TRBV20-1, the J gene TRBJ2-7; 8 bases are a match to TRBD2. This CDR3 has 13 amino acids. The germline CDR1 and CDR2 sequences are DFQATT and SNEGSKA (reference sequence). Trimming cost V 6 bases and J 7 bases; bases outside gene matches: 11. The CDR3 reads CSARRAGVNEQYF. The DNA of the CDR3 is TGCAGTGCGAGACGAGCGGGGGTTAATGAGCAGTACTTC.

This clonotype came up a few times. The chain is built from TRBV27 and TRBJ2-7, with D possibly being TRBD1 (6 bases). V lost 0 bases to trimming and J lost 3 bases, with 9 bases between them. This CDR3 comprises 14 residues. From germline, CDR1 is MNHEY and CDR2 SMNVEV (reference sequence). The CDR3 protein is CASSLSLDSYEQYF. CDR3 DNA: TGTGCCAGCAGTTTATCATTGGACAGCTACGAGCAGTACTTC.

The chain couples TRBV7-3 to TRBJ2-1; TRBD2 agrees at 10 bases. Germline trimming cut 8 bases from V and 5 bases from J; bases unmatched to any gene: 6. The CDR3 contains 14 residues. CDR1 SGHTA and CDR2 FQGTGA come from the germline V gene. CDR3 residues: CASGQRGGDNEQFF. The CDR3 DNA reads TGTGCCAGCGGGCAGCGGGGGGGTGACAATGAGCAGTTCTTC.

This clonotype was seen only a few times. The chain uses TRBV12-3 or TRBV12-4 and TRBJ1-2; 8 bases map to TRBD1. CDR3 length: 16 residues. V lost 2 bases to trimming and J lost 6 bases; unmatched junction nucleotides: 11. The CDR3 DNA is TGTGCCAGCAGTTTAAATTGGGGGGCAGGGGGCGATGGCTACACCTTC. It yields the protein CASSLNWGAGGDGYTF.

The genes are TRBV7-2 and TRBJ2-7; tentatively, D is TRBD2 (6 bases). The CDR3 contains 16 residues. Germline V lookup: CDR1 SGHTA, CDR2 FQGNSA. Between the trimmed V and J ends, which lost 0 bases and 3 bases, there was a span of 15 bases. The CDR3 DNA reads as TGTGCCAGCAGCTTAGCGCGCGGGCAGGGAGGCTACGAGCAGTACTTC. It encodes CASSLARGQGGYEQYF.

Only a few counts were recorded for this clonotype. The V and J genes are TRBV7-9 and TRBJ2-5; tentative D call: TRBD1 (5 bases). The CDR3 length is 13 residues. With 5 bases removed from V and 9 bases from J, the gap between germline ends came to 16 bases. The germline V gene has CDR1 SEHNR and CDR2 FQNEAQ (reference sequence). The CDR3 sequence: CASSPPTALSQYF. As DNA, the CDR3 is TGTGCCAGCAGCCCCCCGACAGCTCTATCCCAGTACTTC. Variable domain in full (rest from reference TRBV7-9 and TRBJ2-5): DTGVSQNPRHKITKRGQNVTFRCDPISEHNRLYWYRQTLGQGPEFLTYFQNEAQLEKSRLLSDRFSAERPKGSFSTLEIQRTEQGDSAMYLCASSPPTALSQYFGPGTRLLVL.

V and J are TRBV4-3 and TRBJ2-3; 11 bases are a match to TRBD2. The V gene end was trimmed by 0 bases and the J gene end by 3 bases; junction bases not matched to a gene: 5. CDR1 and CDR2 from the germline V gene are LGHNA and YSLEER. This CDR3 comprises 17 residues. CDR3: CASSQDLGTSGTDTQYF. The CDR3 bases are TGCGCCAGCAGCCAAGATTTAGGGACTAGCGGTACAGATACGCAGTATTTT.

This clonotype was found a few times. The genes are TRBV5-1 and TRBJ2-7, with D possibly called TRBD1 or TRBD2 (5 bases each). The CDR3 extends over 16 amino acids. In germline, CDR1 is SGHRS, CDR2 YFSETQ. V was clipped by 2 bases and J by 2 bases, with 17 bases between them. Here the CDR3 reads CASSFAGSFRTYEQYF. In DNA form, the CDR3 reads TGCGCCAGCAGCTTTGCAGGGAGCTTCCGGACCTACGAGCAGTACTTC.

The CDR3 sequence: CASSLTGLAIDEQFF. CDR3 DNA: TGTGCCAGCAGCTTAACGGGACTAGCGATCGATGAGCAGTTCTTC. The gene calls are TRBV7-3 and TRBJ2-1, with 10 bases aligning to TRBD2. CDR3 length: 15 residues. Germline V gene sequence: CDR1 SGHTA, CDR2 FQGTGA. V lost 0 bases, J lost 8 bases, and 4 bases stayed unmatched.